The 6 T cell receptor beta chains below all came from one sample that was sequenced in a study of cytomegalovirus exposure and HLA in healthy donors. 60 Vbeta and 13 Jbeta primers were used in PCR. Some clones are missing from TCRdb's copy, which holds only in-frame ones; the method was immunoSEQ multiplex PCR. The repertoire includes tens of thousands of clones, around three fifths of them detected once, and 3% to 5% sits in the top ten. Sequences were obtained from PBMCs. The receptors stem from a man in his thirties or forties in good health and CMV-seronegative.

The genes are TRBV6-5 and TRBJ1-1; D remains unclear. Germline V gene data show CDR1 as MNHEY and CDR2 as SVGAGI. The CDR3 has 15 residues. The germline V and J ends were trimmed by 2 bases and 0 bases, with 10 bases remaining between them. In nucleotides, the CDR3 is TGTGCCAGCAGTTACACAAGAACAGTGAACACTGAAGCTTTCTTT. This translates into CASSYTRTVNTEAFF.

This clone was seen a handful of times. This chain connects TRBV6-6 to TRBJ1-1; TRBD1 matches at 8 bases. This CDR3 comprises 14 residues. The germline V gene has CDR1 MNHNY and CDR2 SVGAGI (reference sequence). V was clipped by 2 bases and J by 3 bases; unmatched bases: 2. CDR3 loop: CASSYQQGDTEAFF. The CDR3 bases are TGTGCCAGCAGTTACCAACAGGGGGACACTGAAGCTTTCTTT.

The rearrangement links TRBV5-8 to TRBJ2-5, with 11 bases aligning to TRBD1. The DNA matches TRBJ2-7 better at its end, which makes the J call doubtful. This CDR3 is built from 14 residues. The germline V gene encodes CDR1 SGHTS and CDR2 YDEGEE. CDR3: CASSYRTGGREQYF. The CDR3 DNA is TGTGCCAGCAGCTACCGGACAGGGGGCCGCGAGCAGTACTTC.

This chain connects TRBV5-5 to TRBJ2-1, with 11 positions matching TRBD2. The V segment lost 5 bases and the J segment 4 bases; nucleotides outside the gene matches: 11. This CDR3 contains 17 residues. From germline, CDR1 is SGHKS and CDR2 YYEKEE (reference sequence). DNA for the CDR3: TGTGCCAGCAGAAAAACTAGCGGGAGAACGCATTACAATGAGCAGTTCTTC. Its protein is CASRKTSGRTHYNEQFF.

The chain uses TRBV2 and TRBJ2-5; 7 positions match TRBD1. The CDR3 is 15 amino acids. CDR1 SNHLY and CDR2 FYNNEI come from the germline V gene. The trim removed 2 bases at V and 2 bases at J, leaving 5 bases unmatched. The CDR3 DNA is TGTGCCAGCAGTGAAAGGGGGCAGGGGCAAGAGACCCAGTACTTC. Protein: CASSERGQGQETQYF. Full variable domain (rest looked up from reference TRBV2 and TRBJ2-5): EPEVTQTPSHQVTQMGQEVILRCVPISNHLYFYWYRQILGQKVEFLVSFYNNEISEKSEIFDDQFSVERPDGSNFTLKIRSTKLEDSAMYFCASSERGQGQETQYFGPGTRLLVL.

Here the CDR3 reads CASSRVGVSTDTQYF. CDR3 nucleotide sequence: TGCGCCAGCAGCCGCGTCGGGGTGAGCACAGATACGCAGTATTTT. This chain joins TRBV4-1 and TRBJ2-3; D possibly corresponds to TRBD2 (5 bases). V lost 4 bases and J lost 0, with 11 bases in between. The CDR3 loop spans 15 amino acids. Germline-derived CDR1 and CDR2 are MGHRA and YSYEKL.